Presented here are 29 T cell receptor beta chains from one specimen sequenced in a study of OX40 agonist ivuxolimab in advanced cancers. Receptor libraries were prepared by the immunoSEQ multiplex PCR assay. TCRdb limited this immuneACCESS table to in-frame rearrangements with V and J called. A share of clones is missing; checked studies link under half to unresolved V genes, and the rest is unexplained. For this sample there are 58,000 or so clones; 85% to 90% appear just once. Together, the top ten hold around 11% of the sample. The material sequenced was CD4+ or CD8+ T cells sorted from blood, taken in a trial of the OX40 agonist ivuxolimab. These receptors were collected from an adult with an advanced solid tumor such as melanoma, head and neck, liver or kidney cancer.

The chain links TRBV5-8 to TRBJ2-7; D gene ambiguous. The CDR3 extends over 13 amino acids. Trimming left V 2 bases short and J 0 bases short, with 6 bases between. From germline, CDR1 is SGHTS and CDR2 YDEGEE. The DNA of the CDR3 is TGTGCCAGCAGCTTTGGCCTCTCCTACGAGCAGTACTTC. Its protein product is CASSFGLSYEQYF.

This chain links TRBV4-1 with TRBJ2-1, with D perhaps matching TRBD1 or TRBD2 (5 bases each). The CDR3 sequence is 13 residues long. The germline V gene has CDR1 MGHRA and CDR2 YSYEKL. With 5 bases removed from V and 8 bases from J, the gap between germline ends came to 13 bases. The CDR3 coding sequence is TGCGCCAGCAGCGCAGCAGGGACGGATGAGCAGTTCTTC. Residues: CASSAAGTDEQFF.

The V call is TRBV4-1, the J call TRBJ1-6; the match to TRBD1 covers 7 bases. V dropped 5 bases and J dropped 0; count of bases not matched to a gene: 4. Germline loops: CDR1 MGHRA, CDR2 YSYEKL. The CDR3 contains 16 residues. CDR3 sequence reads: CASSRDSSSYNSPLHF. In nucleotides, the CDR3 is TGCGCCAGCAGCAGGGACAGCAGCTCCTATAATTCACCCCTCCACTTT.

This chain connects TRBV19 to TRBJ2-7, with TRBD2 matching over 10 bases. V was pared by 0 bases and J by 2 bases, with 1 base of the junction left unmatched. The CDR3 consists of 15 residues. Germline CDR1 is LNHDA and CDR2 is SQIVND (reference sequence). CDR3 coding DNA: TGTGCCAGTAGTATAGATCTAGCGGGGGCCTACGAGCAGTACTTC. Encoded protein: CASSIDLAGAYEQYF.

The gene calls are TRBV7-8 and TRBJ2-3; a possible D gene is TRBD1 (5 bases). The CDR3 extends over 12 amino acids. V dropped 5 bases and J dropped 11 bases, with 14 bases sitting between them. Germline V lookup: CDR1 SGHVS, CDR2 FQNEAQ. DNA for the CDR3: TGTGCCAGCAGCCGCGCGGACATGCTGCAGTATTTT. Translation gives CASSRADMLQYF.

This chain links TRBV7-9 with TRBJ1-1, with TRBD1 matching over 8 bases. The germline gives CDR1 SEHNR, CDR2 FQNEAQ (reference sequence). V lost 5 bases to trimming and J lost 1 base; unmatched junction nucleotides: 3. This CDR3 is 14 amino acids long. For the CDR3, the DNA is TGTGCCAGCAGCCCCGGACAGGGGAACACTGAAGCTTTCTTT. Protein product: CASSPGQGNTEAFF. The full variable domain, with the rest looked up from reference TRBV7-9 and TRBJ1-1, is DTGVSQNPRHKITKRGQNVTFRCDPISEHNRLYWYRQTLGQGPEFLTYFQNEAQLEKSRLLSDRFSAERPKGSFSTLEIQRTEQGDSAMYLCASSPGQGNTEAFFGQGTRLTVV.

The rearrangement links TRBV7-2 to TRBJ1-2; D call uncertain. The CDR3 contains 14 residues. Germline V CDR1 and CDR2: SGHTA, FQGNSA. Trimming removed 1 base at V and 5 bases at J, with 11 bases between. This CDR3 reads CASSLGSSYYGYTF. In nucleotides, the CDR3 is TGTGCCAGCAGCTTAGGTTCTTCGTATTATGGCTACACCTTC.

This rearrangement joins TRBV7-9 to TRBJ2-7; D tentatively reads TRBD1 or TRBD2 (5 bases each). The CDR3 is 14 amino acids. Germline CDR1 and CDR2: SEHNR and FQNEAQ (reference sequence). V was cut by 5 bases and J by 2 bases, with 13 bases left in between. In DNA, the CDR3 is TGTGCCAGCAGCCGCGTGGGGACGACCTACGAGCAGTACTTC. It specifies CASSRVGTTYEQYF.

The rearrangement uses TRBV7-2 and TRBJ2-3; D unresolved. The CDR3 runs 12 residues. The V and J ends lost 8 bases and 6 bases respectively, with 12 bases between them. Germline-derived CDR1 and CDR2 are SGHTA and FQGNSA. CDR3 nucleotides: TGTGCCAGCGCACTCCTTGCGGATACGCAGTATTTT. It is translated as CASALLADTQYF.

The V and J genes are TRBV6-4 and TRBJ2-1; D is perhaps TRBD1 or TRBD2 (7 bases each). The V and J ends lost 2 bases and 6 bases respectively, with 14 bases between them. The CDR3 extends over 15 amino acids. The germline V gene has CDR1 MRHNA and CDR2 SNTAGT. Here the CDR3 reads CASSDPSGQANEQFF. CDR3 coding DNA: TGTGCCAGCAGTGACCCTAGCGGACAGGCCAATGAGCAGTTCTTC.

The chain employs TRBV20-1 and TRBJ2-1; D not resolved. The CDR3 is 10 amino acids. Looked up from germline, CDR1 is DFQATT and CDR2 is SNEGSKA (reference sequence). Trimming left V 3 bases short and J 7 bases short, with 4 bases between. CDR3 sequence reads: CSARWNEQFF. The CDR3 nucleotides are TGCAGTGCTAGGTGGAATGAGCAGTTCTTC.

The J gene is TRBJ1-5, the V gene TRBV19, with D perhaps TRBD1 (6 bases). Per germline, CDR1 LNHDA and CDR2 SQIVND (reference sequence). The CDR3 contains 15 residues. V was clipped by 6 bases and J by 6 bases, with 18 bases between them. CDR3 protein: CASSRGPGVGQPQHF. The CDR3, as DNA: TGTGCCAGTAGCAGGGGTCCAGGGGTGGGTCAGCCCCAGCATTTT.

The chain recombines TRBV27 with TRBJ2-7; 11 bases line up with TRBD2. With 6 bases clipped from V and 7 bases from J, the junction kept 11 bases outside the gene matches. This CDR3 has 15 amino acids. From germline, CDR1 is MNHEY and CDR2 SMNVEV (reference sequence). The CDR3: CASRLAGDSYEEQYF. The CDR3 coding sequence is TGTGCCAGCAGACTAGCGGGAGACTCCTACGAGGAGCAGTACTTC.

V usage is TRBV7-9 and J usage is TRBJ2-1; 11 positions match TRBD1. The ends lost 4 bases at V and 5 bases at J; junction bases unmatched: 4. Germline loops: CDR1 SEHNR, CDR2 FQNEAQ (reference sequence). The CDR3 length is 15 residues. CDR3 loop: CASSSRDRGDNEQFF. The CDR3 coding sequence is TGTGCCAGCAGCTCCCGGGACAGGGGGGACAATGAGCAGTTCTTC.

This chain links TRBV7-6 with TRBJ2-2; D perhaps matches TRBD1 (5 bases). There are 12 residues in the CDR3. From germline, CDR1 is SGHVS and CDR2 FNYEAQ. V was cut by 8 bases and J by 6 bases, with 10 bases left in between. The CDR3 DNA follows: TGTGCCAGCCGTAAAGGGGCCGGGGAGCTGTTTTTT. The encoded protein is CASRKGAGELFF.

This clone appeared a single time. The chain recombines TRBV5-1 with TRBJ2-1, with 11 bases fitting TRBD2. V dropped 0 bases and J dropped 4; count of bases not matched to a gene: 6. CDR3 length: 17 residues. The germline gives CDR1 SGHRS, CDR2 YFSETQ. In DNA, the CDR3 is TGCGCCAGCAGCTTGGAATCCGGGACTAGCGGTTACAATGAGCAGTTCTTC. This codes for CASSLESGTSGYNEQFF.

V and J are TRBV27 and TRBJ2-3; 8 bases map to TRBD2. The germline V gene encodes CDR1 MNHEY and CDR2 SMNVEV (reference sequence). With 2 bases clipped from V and 1 base from J, the junction kept 11 bases outside the gene matches. The CDR3 has 18 amino acids. The chain's CDR3 is CASSLGVKAGGRTDTQYF. The CDR3 nucleotides are TGTGCCAGCAGTTTAGGGGTGAAGGCGGGGGGCCGCACAGATACGCAGTATTTT.

J is TRBJ2-1 and V is TRBV27; D call uncertain. The CDR3 extends over 12 amino acids. Germline CDR1 MNHEY, CDR2 SMNVEV (reference sequence). V lost 0 bases and J lost 4, with 1 base in between. The CDR3 loop is CASSLSYNEQFF. The DNA of the CDR3 is TGTGCCAGCAGTTTATCGTACAATGAGCAGTTCTTC.

This clone was seen only once. The chain links TRBV9 to TRBJ2-3; perhaps TRBD1 as D (6 bases). The CDR3 extends over 19 amino acids. Trimming pared 4 bases from V and 2 bases from J, leaving 26 bases between. The germline V gene encodes CDR1 SGDLS and CDR2 YYNGEE. This CDR3 is CASSSPPREGPGDTDTQYF. Written as DNA, the CDR3 is TGTGCCAGCAGCTCACCCCCCCGCGAGGGGCCAGGGGACACAGATACGCAGTATTTT.

The rearrangement joins TRBV7-9 to TRBJ1-1; 7 bases agree with TRBD1. Germline CDR1 is SEHNR and CDR2 is FQNEAQ (reference sequence). V shed 5 bases and J 2 bases; nucleotides not matched to a gene: 8. The CDR3 has 15 residues. The CDR3 protein is CASSTRGDRNTEAFF. In DNA, the CDR3 is TGTGCCAGCAGCACGAGAGGGGACAGAAACACTGAAGCTTTCTTT.

CDR3 loop: CASSLYGPNYNEQFF. For the CDR3, the DNA is TGTGCCAGCAGTTTATACGGGCCTAACTACAATGAGCAGTTCTTC. This chain connects TRBV27 to TRBJ2-1; D is unclear. Germline assignment: CDR1 MNHEY and CDR2 SMNVEV (reference sequence). The CDR3 is 15 residues long. V lost 1 base to trimming and J lost 3 bases, with 10 bases between them.

The CDR3 loop reads CAWSRGDGANVLTF. The CDR3 DNA reads as TGTGCCTGGAGTCGCGGGGACGGGGCCAACGTCCTGACTTTC. This rearrangement joins TRBV30 to TRBJ2-6; possible D gene TRBD2, 6 bases. Germline loops: CDR1 GTSNPN, CDR2 SVGIG (reference sequence). The CDR3 covers 14 residues. Trimming shortened V by 2 bases and J by 4 bases, and 9 bases separated the two germline ends.

The gene calls are TRBV10-2 and TRBJ2-7; 14 nucleotides agree with TRBD2. The CDR3 sequence is 16 residues long. Germline CDR1 is WSHSY and CDR2 is SAAADI. Trimming took 0 bases from V and 4 from J; bases not matched to a gene: 2. The CDR3 spells CASSESRTSGRYEQYF. The DNA of the CDR3 is TGCGCCAGCAGTGAGTCGAGGACTAGCGGGAGGTACGAGCAGTACTTC.

The chain uses TRBV7-9 and TRBJ2-1; TRBD2 aligns across 8 bases. The CDR3 consists of 17 residues. Germline-derived CDR1 and CDR2 are SEHNR and FQNEAQ (reference sequence). Unmatched junction bases numbered 14, after V lost 5 bases and J lost 5 bases. This CDR3 reads CASSPGTGGRRHNEQFF. CDR3 DNA: TGTGCCAGCAGCCCGGGGACTGGCGGGAGGCGACACAATGAGCAGTTCTTC.

The V call is TRBV11-2, the J call TRBJ1-1; D remains unclear. This CDR3 has 14 amino acids. In germline, CDR1 is SGHAT, CDR2 FQNNGV. Trimming removed 0 bases at V and 1 base at J, with 6 bases between. CDR3 nucleotides: TGTGCCAGCAGCTTAGAGACGGGGAACACTGAAGCTTTCTTT. Amino acid sequence: CASSLETGNTEAFF.

The chain carries TRBV7-9 and TRBJ2-1; D remains unclear. The length of the CDR3 is 13 residues. Trimming took 5 bases from V and 9 from J, leaving 14 bases between them. Germline V gives CDR1 SEHNR, CDR2 FQNEAQ (reference sequence). The CDR3 DNA sequence: TGTGCCAGCAGCACCCGTGGTAGCCCTGAGCAGTTCTTC. Protein product: CASSTRGSPEQFF.

The sample holds one count of this clone. The CDR3 loop is CASSVTGAATNEKLFF. The DNA for the CDR3 is TGTGCCAGCAGCGTCACAGGGGCTGCAACTAATGAAAAACTGTTTTTT. V is TRBV13 and J is TRBJ1-4; 7 bases map to TRBD1. Germline V CDR1 and CDR2: PRHDT, FYEKMQ (reference sequence). V lost 5 bases and J lost 0; bases outside the gene matches: 6. CDR3 length equals 16 residues.

The chain recombines TRBV27 with TRBJ2-1, with TRBD1 identical over 8 bases. There are 15 residues in the CDR3. The J segment lost 4 bases and the V segment lost 4 bases, leaving 6 bases of the junction unmatched. Looked up from germline, CDR1 is MNHEY and CDR2 is SMNVEV (reference sequence). CDR3 nucleotide sequence: TGTGCCAGCAGTTCCGACAGGGGTTCTTACAATGAGCAGTTCTTC. Amino acids: CASSSDRGSYNEQFF.

This CDR3 is CASTADSLNYGYTF. The CDR3 coding sequence is TGTGCCAGCACAGCGGACAGTCTTAACTATGGCTACACCTTC. V and J are TRBV9 and TRBJ1-2, with D possibly matching TRBD1 (6 bases). This CDR3 has 14 residues. Germline CDR1 SGDLS, CDR2 YYNGEE. Trimming removed 6 bases from V and 1 base from J, with 13 bases in between.